These 10 T cell receptor beta chains originate from one sample sequenced in a study of shared clonotypes between healthy human individuals. Here immunoSEQ multiplex PCR was the method, and the copy in TCRdb shows in-frame clones only, minus some. Among about 2.4 million clones listed, around nine tenths were seen once. The sequenced sample consisted of naive CD4+ T cells sorted from blood. Subset given: CD45RA+ positively selected. The receptors come from a man aged 18 to 35 in good health.

Notes on this clone: Within the sample, other DNA sequences also encode this same CDR3. The chain joins TRBV11-2 to TRBJ2-1; 9 nucleotides line up with TRBD2. Trimming at V came to 3 bases and at J to 4 bases, leaving 4 bases not matched to a gene. The CDR3 totals 15 residues. CDR1 SGHAT and CDR2 FQNNGV come from the germline V gene. The CDR3 is CASSFSGRVYNEQFF. Written as DNA, the CDR3 is TGTGCCAGCAGCTTTAGCGGGAGAGTTTACAATGAGCAGTTCTTC.

V and J are TRBV28 and TRBJ1-2; no definite D call. Germline loops: CDR1 MDHEN, CDR2 SYDVKM. Trimming took 3 bases from V and 4 from J, leaving 15 bases between them. This CDR3 comprises 15 residues. The CDR3 region has the DNA TGTGCCAGCAGTTTTAGTCGTGGACGGCCCTATGGCTACACCTTC. Protein: CASSFSRGRPYGYTF.

The CDR3 region is CASSVGRDWDTQYF. For the CDR3, the DNA is TGCGCCAGCAGCGTGGGACGGGATTGGGATACGCAGTATTTT. The chain employs TRBV5-1 and TRBJ2-3; either TRBD1 or TRBD2 may supply D (5 bases each). CDR1 and CDR2 from the germline V gene are SGHRS and YFSETQ. This CDR3 is 14 amino acids long. V was clipped by 4 bases and J by 6 bases, with 15 bases between them. The full variable domain, its missing parts supplied by reference TRBV5-1 and TRBJ2-3, is KAGVTQTPRYLIKTRGQQVTLSCSPISGHRSVSWYQQTPGQGLQFLFEYFSETQRNKGNFPGRFSGRQFSNSRSEMNVSTLELGDSALYLCASSVGRDWDTQYFGPGTRLTVL.

The chain couples TRBV5-1 to TRBJ2-3, with TRBD2 as a possible D gene (5 bases). CDR1 is SGHRS and CDR2 is YFSETQ in the germline V gene. Trimming took 0 bases from V and 1 from J, leaving 15 bases between them. The CDR3 runs 17 residues. CDR3 residues: CASSLAPLVGGTDTQYF. The CDR3 region has the DNA TGCGCCAGCAGCTTGGCCCCACTAGTTGGTGGCACAGATACGCAGTATTTT.

The chain recombines TRBV6-6 with TRBJ1-2; 10 bases line up with TRBD1. There are 15 residues in the CDR3. J was trimmed by 7 bases and V by 6 bases; bases with no gene match: 11. Per germline, CDR1 MNHNY and CDR2 SVGAGI (reference sequence). The CDR3 loop reads CASRETGTGEGGYTF. The CDR3 region has the DNA TGTGCCAGCAGGGAAACCGGGACAGGGGAGGGTGGCTACACCTTC.

This clone was seen a single time. The chain uses TRBV4-1 and TRBJ2-1, with 9 nucleotides matching TRBD2. Trimming took 3 bases from V and 1 from J; bases not matched to a gene: 1. This CDR3 is built from 15 residues. CDR1 MGHRA and CDR2 YSYEKL come from the germline V gene. The DNA for the CDR3 is TGCGCCAGCAGCCAGCTAGCGGGGTCCTACAATGAGCAGTTCTTC. As protein: CASSQLAGSYNEQFF.

The chain has TRBV7-2 and TRBJ2-7; a weak D match, TRBD2 (6 bases). Trimming stripped 5 bases from V and 9 bases from J, with 17 bases between. CDR3 length: 13 residues. Germline V CDR1 and CDR2: SGHTA, FQGNSA. The CDR3 DNA reads TGTGCCAGCAGCCGAGATGGCGGGGCCGGGCAGTACTTC. This translates into CASSRDGGAGQYF.

This chain joins TRBV7-2 and TRBJ2-5; D ambiguous. V shed 1 base and J shed 5 bases, with 8 bases lying between them. CDR1 is SGHTA, CDR2 FQGNSA, per germline. The CDR3 loop spans 13 amino acids. CDR3 in amino acids: CASSLVQAETQYF. CDR3 DNA sequence: TGTGCCAGCAGCTTAGTCCAGGCCGAGACCCAGTACTTC. Combining the CDR3 with reference TRBV7-2 and TRBJ2-5 gives the whole variable domain GAGVSQSPSNKVTEKGKDVELRCDPISGHTALYWYRQSLGQGLEFLIYFQGNSAPDKSGLPSDRFSAERTGGSVSTLTIQRTQQEDSAVYLCASSLVQAETQYFGPGTRLLVL.

The genes are TRBV19 and TRBJ2-6; tentatively, D is TRBD1 or TRBD2 (6 bases each). V shed 3 bases and J shed 2 bases, with 14 bases lying between them. The CDR3 totals 17 residues. Germline-derived CDR1 and CDR2 are LNHDA and SQIVND (reference sequence). CDR3 amino acids: CASSMARGAPGANVLTF. CDR3 DNA: TGTGCCAGTAGTATGGCAAGGGGGGCGCCTGGGGCCAACGTCCTGACTTTC.

This chain connects TRBV7-9 to TRBJ1-1, with D maybe TRBD1 (5 bases). Germline V CDR1 and CDR2: SEHNR, FQNEAQ (reference sequence). The V and J ends lost 4 bases and 1 base respectively, with 10 bases between them. This CDR3 has 14 amino acids. CDR3 sequence reads: CASSYGTSNTEAFF. Here the CDR3 DNA reads TGTGCCAGCAGCTACGGGACCTCGAACACTGAAGCTTTCTTT.